Each of the 22 T cell receptor beta chains below was sequenced from the same sample in a study of beta chain features in type 1 diabetes. Expressed TCRB transcripts were sequenced after all isolated RNA was converted to cDNA. TCRdb's table, derived via immunoSEQ multiplex PCR, lists solely in-frame clones and lacks some. The data hold some 240,000 clones, with approximately 16% observed a single time. These receptors are not linked to any known antigen. General study findings and limits: Shorter TCRB CDR3s, moderately but significantly so, were found in Type 1 diabetes patients in all four CD4+ subsets.

The sequenced material came from naive CD4+ T cells from blood. The source is a man under 40 with type 1 diabetes.

The chain links TRBV5-6 to TRBJ1-1, with D uncertain. From germline, CDR1 is SGHDT and CDR2 YYEEEE. The V end lost 1 base, the J end lost 1 base, and 11 bases lay between the germline ends. The CDR3 runs to 15 residues. CDR3 sequence reads: CASSLNIWQNTEAFF. In DNA, the CDR3 is TGTGCCAGCAGCTTGAATATATGGCAGAACACTGAAGCTTTCTTT.

The V call is TRBV2, the J call TRBJ2-1; a weak D match, TRBD2 (5 bases). The CDR3 extends over 13 amino acids. In germline, CDR1 is SNHLY, CDR2 FYNNEI. Trimming pared 8 bases from V and 4 bases from J, leaving 12 bases between. CDR3 sequence reads: CASCEGEYNEQFF. CDR3 nucleotide sequence: TGTGCCAGCTGCGAGGGAGAGTACAATGAGCAGTTCTTC.

In this sample, this clone turned up a few times. This chain links TRBV29-1 with TRBJ2-7, with D hard to call. The V gene lost 4 bases and the J gene lost 3 bases, with 10 bases spanning the gap. The CDR3 length is 12 residues. From germline, CDR1 is SQVTM and CDR2 ANQGSEA. The CDR3 nucleotides read TGCAGCGTTGGGTCCGCCGGCTACGAGCAGTACTTC. Translating it yields CSVGSAGYEQYF.

This clone occurred a few times. The V gene is TRBV2, the J gene TRBJ2-2; D is ambiguous. Germline CDR1 and CDR2: SNHLY and FYNNEI. This CDR3 comprises 12 residues. Trimming pared 6 bases from V and 7 bases from J, leaving 9 bases between. The CDR3 region is CASREQNGELFF. The CDR3 nucleotides are TGTGCCAGCAGAGAGCAAAACGGGGAGCTGTTTTTT.

The genes are TRBV5-6 and TRBJ2-4, with a weak D call TRBD2 (5 bases). CDR3 length: 14 residues. Germline V gene data show CDR1 as SGHDT and CDR2 as YYEEEE. The V end was cut by 2 bases, the J end by 6 bases, with 12 bases between. This CDR3 reads CASSLGGFGNIQYF. CDR3 in DNA: TGTGCCAGCAGCTTAGGCGGGTTCGGAAACATTCAGTACTTC.

This clone has a handful of counts. In nucleotides, the CDR3 is TGTGCCAGCAGCACAATGGTAGGGCGGGGGTCGTTTTACGAGCAGTACTTC. This sequence encodes CASSTMVGRGSFYEQYF. This chain uses TRBV7-2 with TRBJ2-7; TRBD2 agrees at 7 bases. Germline trimming cut 5 bases from V and 4 bases from J; bases unmatched to any gene: 17. The CDR3 runs to 17 residues. Per the germline V gene, CDR1 is SGHTA and CDR2 is FQGNSA.

This clone has only a few counts. The chain couples TRBV7-2 to TRBJ2-1; D is unresolved. The CDR3 sequence is 13 residues long. The ends were cut back, 3 bases at V and 4 bases at J, with 7 bases in the middle. The germline gives CDR1 SGHTA, CDR2 FQGNSA. This CDR3 is CASSFHSYNEQFF. The CDR3 region has the DNA TGTGCCAGCAGCTTCCACAGTTACAATGAGCAGTTCTTC.

This rearrangement joins TRBV7-6 to TRBJ1-2, with D possibly being TRBD1 (6 bases). Germline V gene sequence: CDR1 SGHVS, CDR2 FNYEAQ. The CDR3 sequence is 15 residues long. V was clipped by 4 bases and J by 6 bases, with 18 bases between them. The CDR3 nucleotides are TGTGCCAGCAGCTCCTCCACACAGGGTATGGATGGCTACACCTTC. As protein: CASSSSTQGMDGYTF.

This clone was counted only a few times. The genes are TRBV29-1 and TRBJ2-7; TRBD2 matches 7 bases. V lost 5 bases to trimming and J lost 4 bases; unmatched junction nucleotides: 8. In germline, CDR1 is SQVTM, CDR2 ANQGSEA. This CDR3 comprises 13 residues. CDR3: CSVRLAEMYEQYF. For the CDR3, the DNA is TGCAGCGTTCGCCTAGCGGAGATGTACGAGCAGTACTTC.

This clone appeared a few times. The genes are TRBV28 and TRBJ2-5; TRBD1 matches at 7 bases. The CDR3 extends over 14 amino acids. Trimming at V came to 4 bases and at J to 4 bases, leaving 6 bases not matched to a gene. Germline assignment: CDR1 MDHEN and CDR2 SYDVKM. The CDR3 DNA reads as TGTGCCAGCAGTTCTTACAGGGGACGAGAGACCCAGTACTTC. This translates into CASSSYRGRETQYF. The full variable domain, in which reference TRBV28 and TRBJ2-5 provide the parts outside the CDR3, is DVKVTQSSRYLVKRTGEKVFLECVQDMDHENMFWYRQDPGLGLRLIYFSYDVKMKEKGDIPEGYSVSREKKERFSLILESASTNQTSMYLCASSSYRGRETQYFGPGTRLLVL.

This clone was seen a few times. J is TRBJ1-5 and V is TRBV4-1; possible D gene TRBD1, 5 bases. This CDR3 region has 12 residues. The V end was cut by 6 bases, the J end by 8 bases, with 11 bases between. Germline CDR1 and CDR2: MGHRA and YSYEKL. The CDR3 region is CASRRQGEPQHF. The CDR3 bases are TGCGCCAGCAGAAGGCAGGGTGAGCCCCAGCATTTT.

This sequence joins TRBV11-3 and TRBJ2-5, with 7 positions matching TRBD2. V was clipped by 5 bases and J by 3 bases; unmatched bases: 3. This CDR3 is 13 amino acids long. Germline V gene data show CDR1 as SGHNT and CDR2 as YENEEA. The CDR3 DNA sequence: TGTGCCAGCAGCCCCGGACTAGAAGAGACCCAGTACTTC. It is translated as CASSPGLEETQYF.

In the case of this clone: At one end the junction does not follow the germline gene, possibly because of a read error. Additional DNA sequences in this sample encode the identical CDR3. This chain uses TRBV29-1 with TRBJ2-3; the D is unclear. Looked up from germline, CDR1 is SQVTM and CDR2 is ANQGSEA. The CDR3 runs 10 residues. The chain's CDR3 is CSVGTDTQYF. For the CDR3, the DNA is TGCAGCGTTGGCACAGATACGCAGTACTTT.

The V gene is TRBV6-6, the J gene TRBJ2-3; D uncertain. This CDR3 region has 14 residues. Germline CDR1 and CDR2: MNHNY and SVGAGI (reference sequence). V shed 7 bases and J shed 2 bases, with 13 bases lying between them. The CDR3 spells CASNRPTDTDTQYF. The CDR3 coding sequence is TGTGCCAGCAATCGGCCAACGGACACAGATACGCAGTATTTT.

This rearrangement joins TRBV5-1 to TRBJ1-1; D not certain. The V gene's germline CDR1 is SGHRS and CDR2 YFSETQ. The CDR3 length is 13 residues. With 6 bases removed from V and 3 bases from J, the gap between germline ends came to 12 bases. The chain's CDR3 is CASTFLQDTEAFF. CDR3 nucleotides: TGCGCCAGCACCTTCCTTCAGGACACTGAAGCTTTCTTT.

The chain recombines TRBV30 with TRBJ2-7; no firm D call. This CDR3 has 11 residues. V was pared by 3 bases and J by 7 bases, with 10 bases between. Germline CDR1 and CDR2: GTSNPN and SVGIG (reference sequence). CDR3 bases: TGTGCCTGGAGCCAGACATATGAGCAGTACTTC. Translating gives CAWSQTYEQYF.

The rearrangement uses TRBV5-1 and TRBJ2-1; D remains ambiguous. CDR3 length: 16 residues. Between the trimmed V and J ends, which lost 0 bases and 0 bases, there was a span of 10 bases. Germline V gene sequence: CDR1 SGHRS, CDR2 YFSETQ. For the CDR3, the DNA is TGCGCCAGCAGCTTGGATCTCGCGAGCTCCTACAATGAGCAGTTCTTC. Translation: CASSLDLASSYNEQFF.

This clone has a handful of counts. The rearrangement uses TRBV30 and TRBJ1-1; tentatively, D is TRBD1 (5 bases). Germline CDR1 reads GTSNPN; CDR2 reads SVGIG (reference sequence). Trimming pared 7 bases from V and 7 bases from J, leaving 13 bases between. The CDR3 consists of 11 residues. The CDR3 spells CALGLGFEAFF. Written as DNA, the CDR3 is TGTGCCTTGGGACTGGGTTTTGAAGCTTTCTTT.

In this sample, this clone turned up a few times. The CDR3 region is CASGPPGQGKETQYF. The DNA for the CDR3 is TGCGCCAGCGGACCTCCGGGACAGGGTAAAGAGACCCAGTACTTC. This chain uses TRBV5-1 with TRBJ2-5; 9 positions match TRBD1. Germline CDR1 and CDR2: SGHRS and YFSETQ. V shed 7 bases, J shed 3 bases, and the junction held 10 bases outside the gene matches. The CDR3 is 15 amino acids.

The sample holds a few counts of this clone. The chain is built from TRBV6-1 and TRBJ2-1, with D possibly being TRBD1 (6 bases). Trimming took off 8 bases at V and 5 bases at J, with 16 bases between the two ends. The CDR3 sequence is 14 residues long. Germline CDR1 reads MNHNS; CDR2 reads SASEGT. The CDR3 region is CASSPGHSDNEQFF. CDR3 bases: TGTGCCAGCTCCCCGGGACACAGCGACAATGAGCAGTTCTTC.

This clone was detected a few times. The rearrangement uses TRBV9 and TRBJ1-2; D might be TRBD1 (5 bases). Trimming took off 3 bases at V and 4 bases at J, with 16 bases between the two ends. This CDR3 is 15 amino acids long. In germline, CDR1 is SGDLS, CDR2 YYNGEE. The CDR3, as DNA: TGTGCCAGCAGCGCTTCAGGGTGGGTTAGCTATGGCTACACCTTC. It encodes CASSASGWVSYGYTF.

This rearrangement joins TRBV5-1 to TRBJ2-1; D is unclear. The V gene's germline CDR1 is SGHRS and CDR2 YFSETQ. The CDR3 is 15 residues long. Trimming left V 3 bases short and J 0 bases short, with 10 bases between. As DNA, the CDR3 is TGCGCCAGCAGCTCGGAGACTCCCTCCTACAATGAGCAGTTCTTC. It specifies CASSSETPSYNEQFF.